What follows describes a single T cell receptor beta chain. The CDR3 sequence is 14 residues long. Germline CDR1 SGDLS, CDR2 YYNGEE. V shed 1 base and J shed 1 base, with 5 bases lying between them. The data stem from a study of blood T cell repertoires in COVID-19. For the study at large: COVID-19 samples from acute and convalescent phases originated in the United States, Italy and Spain.

In Seattle, patients joined the study during active infection and were tracked longitudinally. In the original workflow: Estimated nucleated cell counts came from reference gene primer amplification. Sequencing used immunoSEQ multiplex PCR; TCRdb keeps in-frame clones, though not all of them. V and J calls and clone size follow that table, whereas D and trimming were derived from the DNA. The data contain about 88,000 clones, less than 95% of them singletons. This chain connects TRBV9 to TRBJ2-2; D is possibly TRBD1 (5 bases). This TCR came from a man aged 18 to 30 with COVID-19, enrolled during active disease. The specimen was peripheral blood. CDR3 protein: CASSVTGNTGELFF. CDR3 DNA: TGTGCCAGCAGCGTAACAGGGAACACCGGGGAGCTGTTTTTT.